This passage covers 25 T cell receptor beta chains from one sample sequenced in a study of low-dose radiotherapy and immunotherapy resistance in tumors. cDNA synthesis used a TRAV/TRBV-specific primer set for both chains. PCR amplification of the TCRs was performed with Phusion for about 20 PCR cycles, and it relied on a constant-region primer together with a V-primer adapter. One entry per CDR3 protein results from TCRdb running MiXCR on the reads. The table lists 13,000 to 15,000 distinct CDR3 sequences, under 80% of them singletons, with under 6.5% in the top ten. Source of these receptors: a human donor with advanced metastatic prostate, ovarian, gallbladder or colorectal cancer (not recorded which). This table probably holds off-target reads from a library built for another chain.

This chain joins TRBV5-4 and TRBJ2-1, with 9 bases identical to TRBD2. The CDR3 covers 14 residues. Germline V gene lookup returns CDR1 SGHNT and CDR2 YYREEE (reference sequence). V was clipped by 0 bases and J by 8 bases; unmatched bases: 3. The CDR3 protein is CASSLGGGAYEQFF. The DNA for the CDR3 is TGTGCCAGCAGCTTGGGCGGGGGGGCTTATGAGCAGTTCTTC.

This chain uses TRBV29-1 with TRBJ1-1; no firm D call. The CDR3 runs 10 residues. Germline CDR1 reads SQVTM; CDR2 reads ANQGSEA. The germline V and J ends were trimmed by 7 bases and 1 base, with 4 bases remaining between them. Here the CDR3 DNA reads TGCAGCGCCGGGAACACTGAAGCTTTCTTT. Its protein is CSAGNTEAFF. Full variable domain (missing parts from reference TRBV29-1 and TRBJ1-1): SAVISQKPSRDICQRGTSLTIQCQVDSQVTMMFWYRQQPGQSLTLIATANQGSEATYESGFVIDKFPISRPNLTFSTLTVSNMSPEDSSIYLCSAGNTEAFFGQGTRLTVV.

V gene TRBV6-2 or TRBV6-3 combines with J gene TRBJ2-7; the D gene could be TRBD1 or TRBD2 (6 bases each). Germline V gives CDR1 MNHEY, CDR2 SVGEGT. The ends were cut back, 6 bases at V and 7 bases at J, with 19 bases in the middle. This CDR3 is 14 amino acids long. The CDR3 DNA reads as TGTGCCAGCAGCTTCGGAAGGGGGGCTCGGGAGCAGTACTTC. Encoded protein: CASSFGRGAREQYF.

The chain has TRBV27 and TRBJ2-3, with 7 bases identical to TRBD2. The CDR3 sequence is 20 residues long. Losses at the gene ends were 2 bases for V and 2 bases for J; bases not matched to a gene: 19. From germline, CDR1 is MNHEY and CDR2 SMNVEV (reference sequence). CDR3 DNA sequence: TGTGCCAGCAGTTTACAGGCTCCGGACATTTGGGGGGGAGCCACAGATACGCAGTATTTT. It encodes CASSLQAPDIWGGATDTQYF.

This chain uses TRBV5-1 with TRBJ2-7; D is possibly TRBD1 (5 bases). CDR3 size: 14 residues. Trimming pared 3 bases from V and 1 base from J, leaving 11 bases between. Germline V gene lookup returns CDR1 SGHRS and CDR2 YFSETQ. The CDR3 coding sequence is TGCGCCAGCAGCTCGACAGCGTCTTCCTACGAGCAGTACTTC. Translated, it gives CASSSTASSYEQYF.

The chain uses TRBV6-6 and TRBJ1-2; the D is unclear. The V end lost 5 bases, the J end lost 7 bases, and 14 bases lay between the germline ends. The V gene's germline CDR1 is MNHNY and CDR2 SVGAGI (reference sequence). CDR3 size: 13 residues. CDR3 region: CASSIAGEFGYTF. The CDR3 DNA reads as TGTGCCAGCAGTATAGCTGGGGAGTTTGGCTACACCTTC.

This clonotype occurred a few times. The chain couples TRBV5-5 to TRBJ2-5; 10 nucleotides align to TRBD2. This CDR3 spans 15 amino acids. The V gene's germline CDR1 is SGHKS and CDR2 YYEKEE (reference sequence). V gave up 3 bases and J gave up 1 base; unmatched junction bases: 3. This chain's CDR3 is CASSSQRGGQETQYF. CDR3 DNA sequence: TGTGCCAGCAGCTCCCAGCGGGGGGGCCAAGAGACCCAGTACTTC. Based on the CDR3 plus reference TRBV5-5 and TRBJ2-5, the full variable domain is DAGVTQSPTHLIKTRGQQVTLRCSPISGHKSVSWYQQVLGQGPQFIFQYYEKEERGRGNFPDRFSARQFPNYSSELNVNALLLGDSALYLCASSSQRGGQETQYFGPGTRLLVL.

The rearrangement uses TRBV18 and TRBJ1-5; D gene unclear. This CDR3 spans 13 amino acids. Germline V gene data show CDR1 as KGHSH and CDR2 as LQKENI. Trimming left V 4 bases short and J 5 bases short, with 9 bases between. CDR3 nucleotides: TGTGCCAGCTCACAGGTAGTGGATCAGCCCCAGCATTTT. Its translation is CASSQVVDQPQHF.

The rearrangement uses TRBV29-1 and TRBJ2-3; TRBD2 matches at 7 bases. Germline CDR1 SQVTM, CDR2 ANQGSEA. This CDR3 contains 15 residues. V was clipped by 6 bases and J by 2 bases; unmatched bases: 11. The CDR3 sequence is CSVLGGAGYTDTQYF. The CDR3 DNA reads TGCAGCGTCCTCGGGGGAGCGGGGTACACAGATACGCAGTATTTT.

The chain joins TRBV19 to TRBJ2-5; maybe TRBD2 (5 bases). V was pared by 10 bases and J by 6 bases, with 21 bases between. The CDR3 has 14 residues. Germline CDR1 and CDR2: LNHDA and SQIVND (reference sequence). As DNA, the CDR3 is TGTGCCACTAGCAGGACTGATACAAGACAGACCCAGTACTTC. Translated: CATSRTDTRQTQYF.

The rearrangement uses TRBV6-5 and TRBJ2-3, with 16 bases matching TRBD2. CDR1 MNHEY and CDR2 SVGAGI come from the germline V gene. V was pared by 0 bases and J by 4 bases, with 4 bases of the junction left unmatched. This CDR3 is 18 amino acids long. The CDR3 nucleotides read TGTGCCAGCAGTTACTCGCGAGGGACTAGCGGGGGGGCAGATACGCAGTATTTT. Translation gives CASSYSRGTSGGADTQYF.

Within the sample, this clonotype is large (0.1 to 1%). V gene TRBV13 combines with J gene TRBJ2-2; 8 bases are a match to TRBD1. Germline trimming cut 3 bases from V and 3 bases from J; bases unmatched to any gene: 3. The CDR3 is 15 amino acids. CDR1 is PRHDT, CDR2 FYEKMQ, per germline (reference sequence). DNA of the CDR3: TGTGCCAGCAGCTTCCTGGACAGGGACACCGGGGAGCTGTTTTTT. It codes for CASSFLDRDTGELFF.

The chain carries TRBV6-5 and TRBJ1-6; D may be TRBD1 (5 bases). The V gene's germline CDR1 is MNHEY and CDR2 SVGAGI. The CDR3 runs 13 residues. The V end lost 0 bases, the J end lost 9 bases, and 6 bases lay between the germline ends. The CDR3: CASSYSRGSPLHF. The CDR3 coding sequence is TGTGCCAGCAGTTACTCAAGGGGTTCACCCCTCCACTTT.

The rearrangement links TRBV12-3 or TRBV12-4 to TRBJ2-5; D may be TRBD2 (6 bases). The CDR3 has 16 residues. Trimming took 4 bases from V and 4 from J, leaving 19 bases between them. The CDR3 is CASSSGRDWGRETQYF. Written as DNA, the CDR3 is TGTGCCAGCAGTTCGGGCCGGGACTGGGGGAGAGAGACCCAGTACTTC.

This chain joins TRBV6-2 or TRBV6-3 and TRBJ1-5; D is uncertain. CDR3 length equals 14 residues. The germline V gene has CDR1 MNHEY and CDR2 SVGEGT. Deletions cut 4 bases from V and 4 bases from J, with 11 bases between. DNA of the CDR3: TGTGCCAGCAGTTTAAGTGCTAGGAATCAGCCCCAGCATTTT. This sequence encodes CASSLSARNQPQHF.

This chain uses TRBV20-1 with TRBJ2-3; D is ambiguous. The CDR3 length is 13 residues. V lost 5 bases, J lost 5 bases, and 14 bases lay in between. Germline lookup yields CDR1 DFQATT and CDR2 SNEGSKA (reference sequence). In nucleotides, the CDR3 is TGCAGTGCTCAGGTTATGGGCAAAGATACGCAGTATTTT. This translates into CSAQVMGKDTQYF.

The V gene is TRBV7-2, the J gene TRBJ2-2, with D unresolved. Germline values: CDR1 SGHTA, CDR2 FQGNSA. This CDR3 has 13 residues. The V end was cut by 6 bases, the J end by 6 bases, with 11 bases between. The CDR3, as DNA: TGTGCCAGCAGTTTCGCAGAGGCCGGGGAGCTGTTTTTT. Amino acid sequence: CASSFAEAGELFF.

Only a few counts were recorded for this clonotype. The rearrangement uses TRBV18 and TRBJ2-7, with 8 bases fitting TRBD1. CDR1 and CDR2 (germline): KGHSH, LQKENI. There are 16 residues in the CDR3. V lost 3 bases and J lost 0; bases outside the gene matches: 7. CDR3 loop: CASSPQGASFSYEQYF. DNA for the CDR3: TGTGCCAGCTCACCTCAGGGGGCGTCATTCTCCTACGAGCAGTACTTC.

The chain carries TRBV20-1 and TRBJ1-3; TRBD1 matches at 8 bases. CDR3 length: 15 amino acids. Germline V gives CDR1 DFQATT, CDR2 SNEGSKA (reference sequence). J was trimmed by 4 bases and V by 2 bases; bases with no gene match: 7. CDR3 residues: CSARSDRGFGNTIYF. CDR3 DNA sequence: TGCAGTGCTAGATCCGACAGGGGATTCGGAAACACCATATATTTT.

This chain connects TRBV6-6 to TRBJ2-3, with D uncertain. Germline CDR1 is MNHNY and CDR2 is SVGAGI (reference sequence). V was shortened by 6 bases and J by 2 bases, with 6 bases between the two germline ends. The CDR3 has 12 amino acids. In DNA, the CDR3 is TGTGCCAGCAGCGAAGACACAGATACGCAGTATTTT. Residues: CASSEDTDTQYF.

V and J are TRBV29-1 and TRBJ2-4, with D perhaps TRBD1 (5 bases). This CDR3 contains 13 residues. V was pared by 1 base and J by 5 bases, with 9 bases between. The V gene's germline CDR1 is SQVTM and CDR2 ANQGSEA. The CDR3 reads CSVEVAGQNIQYF. Here the CDR3 DNA reads TGCAGCGTTGAAGTGGCAGGGCAAAACATTCAGTACTTC.

This chain connects TRBV29-1 to TRBJ1-1; 7 bases agree with TRBD1. The V gene end was trimmed by 6 bases and the J gene end by 3 bases; junction bases not matched to a gene: 13. The CDR3 runs to 15 residues. The germline gives CDR1 SQVTM, CDR2 ANQGSEA. CDR3 DNA sequence: TGCAGCGTATTTCCCGAGGGGGCATCGGACACTGAAGCTTTCTTT. The encoded protein is CSVFPEGASDTEAFF.

In its sample, this clonotype was seen a few times. The chain employs TRBV3-1 and TRBJ2-1; TRBD1 aligns across 7 bases. V lost 10 bases, J lost 9 bases, and 9 bases stayed unmatched. The CDR3 is 12 amino acids. CDR1 and CDR2 from the germline V gene are LGHDT and YNNKEL (reference sequence). The CDR3 sequence is CATLTGSGEQFF. CDR3 bases: TGTGCCACCCTGACAGGGTCGGGTGAGCAGTTCTTC.

The rearrangement links TRBV12-3 or TRBV12-4 to TRBJ1-5; D call uncertain. Trimming shortened V by 10 bases and J by 2 bases, and 9 bases separated the two germline ends. The CDR3 extends over 12 amino acids. The CDR3 DNA is TGTGCCACAGGTATAGGCAATCAGCCCCAGCATTTT. This gives the protein CATGIGNQPQHF.

Only one count was recorded for this clonotype. This chain links TRBV3-1 with TRBJ1-5, with 7 bases fitting TRBD1. V lost 0 bases and J lost 5; bases outside the gene matches: 4. Looked up from germline, CDR1 is LGHDT and CDR2 is YNNKEL (reference sequence). CDR3 length: 15 amino acids. For the CDR3, the DNA is TGTGCCAGCAGCCAAGACAGGGGGGTTCATCAGCCCCAGCATTTT. It encodes CASSQDRGVHQPQHF.